These 28 T cell receptor beta chains were sequenced from one sample in a study of T-cell reconstitution after alpha-beta-depleted transplantation in children. The TCRbeta library incorporated unique molecular identifiers. A single record per CDR3 protein comes from TCRdb applying MiXCR to the PCR reads. The sample records 500,000 or so distinct CDR3 sequences, 11% being singletons. The source was PBMCs, mostly from graft donor cells, collected 180 days after TCRalphabeta/CD19-depleted stem cell transplant. All receptors derive from a female patient aged 2 to 10 who had a stem cell transplant for aplastic anemia, so the T cells may come from the graft donor.

V gene TRBV7-3 combines with J gene TRBJ2-1; D may be TRBD2 (5 bases). CDR1 is SGHTA, CDR2 FQGTGA, per germline. This CDR3 spans 14 amino acids. Between the trimmed V and J ends, which lost 1 base and 9 bases, there was a span of 13 bases. In nucleotides, the CDR3 is TGTGCCAGCAGCTTAAGGCCTGAAGGAGGTGAGCAGTTCTTC. Amino acids: CASSLRPEGGEQFF.

V usage is TRBV9 and J usage is TRBJ2-1, with D tentatively TRBD2 (5 bases). The CDR3 has 13 amino acids. V was pared by 0 bases and J by 9 bases, with 10 bases between. Per germline, CDR1 SGDLS and CDR2 YYNGEE. The CDR3 loop is CASSVVSEGEQFF. CDR3 nucleotides: TGTGCCAGCAGCGTAGTTAGCGAAGGTGAGCAGTTCTTC.

The genes are TRBV12-3 or TRBV12-4 and TRBJ2-2; the match to TRBD2 covers 11 bases. With 0 bases clipped from V and 2 bases from J, the junction kept 5 bases outside the gene matches. The CDR3 spans 18 residues. DNA for the CDR3: TGTGCCAGCAGTTTAGCGAGGGGACTAGCGGTTAACACCGGGGAGCTGTTTTTT. Amino acids: CASSLARGLAVNTGELFF.

This clonotype was detected ten times or more. The chain is built from TRBV28 and TRBJ1-2, with 9 bases that match TRBD1. The V and J ends lost 7 bases and 8 bases, in that order; junction bases with no gene match: 11. The V gene's germline CDR1 is MDHEN and CDR2 SYDVKM. There are 14 residues in the CDR3. CDR3 protein: CASTPGQGLTGYTF. In nucleotides, the CDR3 is TGTGCCAGCACGCCGGGACAGGGTCTAACCGGCTACACCTTC.

This clonotype has only a few counts. This sequence joins TRBV12-3 or TRBV12-4 and TRBJ1-5, with 9 bases that match TRBD1. The CDR3 has 16 residues. V dropped 6 bases and J dropped 0; count of bases not matched to a gene: 6. CDR3: CASSPGTGISNQPQHF. The CDR3, as DNA: TGTGCCAGCAGCCCCGGGACAGGGATTAGCAATCAGCCCCAGCATTTT.

The chain recombines TRBV10-1 with TRBJ2-2; D is perhaps TRBD1 or TRBD2 (5 bases each). There are 14 residues in the CDR3. Germline CDR1 is WNHNN and CDR2 is SYGVQD (reference sequence). V was cut by 2 bases and J by 4 bases, with 8 bases left in between. Here the CDR3 reads CASSERGPTGELFF. The DNA for the CDR3 is TGCGCCAGCAGTGAGAGGGGACCCACCGGGGAGCTGTTTTTT.

There are many counts of this clonotype. CDR3 bases: TGTGCCAGCAGTTTAGCGGGAGACCACGAGCAGTACTTC. Translating gives CASSLAGDHEQYF. V and J are TRBV12-3 or TRBV12-4 and TRBJ2-7; tentative D call: TRBD2 (5 bases). Trimming pared 0 bases from V and 5 bases from J, leaving 8 bases between. The CDR3 contains 13 residues.

J is TRBJ2-1 and V is TRBV20-1, with D perhaps TRBD1 (6 bases). Looked up from germline, CDR1 is DFQATT and CDR2 is SNEGSKA (reference sequence). Trimming removed 2 bases at V and 5 bases at J, with 7 bases between. The CDR3 runs to 12 residues. CDR3 DNA sequence: TGCAGTGCTAGAAGGGGGAACAATGAGCAGTTCTTC. It codes for CSARRGNNEQFF.

In its sample, this clonotype was seen many times. V usage is TRBV13 and J usage is TRBJ1-1; 9 nucleotides line up with TRBD1. V lost 4 bases to trimming and J lost 4 bases; unmatched junction nucleotides: 7. The length of the CDR3 is 15 residues. CDR1 PRHDT and CDR2 FYEKMQ come from the germline V gene (reference sequence). CDR3 bases: TGTGCCAGCAGCTCCACAGGGGGCAGTGGCACTGAAGCTTTCTTT. Translating it yields CASSSTGGSGTEAFF.

The CDR3 reads CSVEARGLAGMGTQYF. CDR3 nucleotide sequence: TGCAGCGTTGAAGCCAGGGGACTAGCGGGGATGGGGACCCAGTACTTC. The chain couples TRBV29-1 to TRBJ2-5; 13 bases fit TRBD2. After removal of 1 base from V and 7 bases from J, the junction contained 9 bases not matched to a gene. The CDR3 has 16 amino acids. Germline CDR1 is SQVTM and CDR2 is ANQGSEA.

At least ten counts were recorded for this clonotype. The chain carries TRBV27 and TRBJ2-7, with 10 bases aligning to TRBD2. CDR1 and CDR2 (germline): MNHEY, SMNVEV (reference sequence). CDR3 length: 16 residues. Trimming took 2 bases from V and 4 from J; bases not matched to a gene: 8. The CDR3 sequence: CASSLGASGRLYEQYF. The CDR3 DNA sequence: TGTGCCAGCAGTTTAGGGGCTAGCGGGAGATTGTACGAGCAGTACTTC.

For the CDR3, the DNA is TGTGCCAGCAGTTACTCCCTCTCCGGGACAGCGAACACAGATACGCAGTATTTT. Its translation is CASSYSLSGTANTDTQYF. The rearrangement uses TRBV6-5 and TRBJ2-3, with TRBD1 matching 7 bases. This CDR3 has 18 residues. The germline CDR1 and CDR2 sequences are MNHEY and SVGAGI. V was pared by 0 bases and J by 2 bases, with 11 bases of the junction left unmatched.

This clonotype has more than one count but fewer than ten. V is TRBV24-1 and J is TRBJ2-3; 7 bases map to TRBD2. Looked up from germline, CDR1 is KGHDR and CDR2 is SFDVKD. With 10 bases clipped from V and 2 bases from J, the junction kept 11 bases outside the gene matches. The CDR3 runs to 15 residues. CDR3 residues: CATAASGGNTDTQYF. In DNA, the CDR3 is TGTGCCACTGCCGCTAGCGGAGGGAACACAGATACGCAGTATTTT.

This clonotype was recorded a few times. This chain links TRBV30 with TRBJ1-1, with D hard to call. Germline V CDR1 and CDR2: GTSNPN, SVGIG (reference sequence). The CDR3 is made up of 13 amino acids. Trimming removed 0 bases at V and 4 bases at J, with 9 bases between. CDR3 nucleotide sequence: TGTGCCTGGAGTGTCCGGAGGGTCACTGAAGCTTTCTTT. Its translation is CAWSVRRVTEAFF.

This clonotype was detected ten times or more. V is TRBV28 and J is TRBJ1-5; the D gene is possibly TRBD1 (6 bases). This CDR3 is built from 15 residues. V shed 2 bases and J shed 4 bases, with 12 bases lying between them. CDR1 and CDR2 (germline): MDHEN, SYDVKM. The CDR3 DNA reads TGTGCCAGCAGTTTAGGCGGGACACCGAATCAGCCCCAGCATTTT. It codes for CASSLGGTPNQPQHF.

This clonotype turned up a few times. The chain recombines TRBV15 with TRBJ2-1; no clear D. Germline values: CDR1 LNHNV, CDR2 YYDKDF (reference sequence). Trimming cost V 5 bases and J 7 bases, with 12 bases left between them. This CDR3 is built from 13 residues. The CDR3 region has the DNA TGTGCCACCAGCCCTTCACCCCCAAATGAGCAGTTCTTC. This sequence encodes CATSPSPPNEQFF. Full variable domain (remainder filled in from reference TRBV15 and TRBJ2-1): DAMVIQNPRYQVTQFGKPVTLSCSQTLNHNVMYWYQQKSSQAPKLLFHYYDKDFNNEADTPDNFQSRRPNTSFCFLDIRSPGLGDTAMYLCATSPSPPNEQFFGPGTRLTVL.

The V and J genes are TRBV28 and TRBJ1-2; no firm D call. The V end lost 1 base, the J end lost 3 bases, and 12 bases lay between the germline ends. Germline loops: CDR1 MDHEN, CDR2 SYDVKM. This CDR3 is 15 amino acids long. Here the CDR3 reads CASSLFPRSDYGYTF. For the CDR3, the DNA is TGTGCCAGCAGTTTATTCCCACGCTCCGACTATGGCTACACCTTC.

This clonotype was counted only a few times. The chain employs TRBV19 and TRBJ2-1; D not resolved. With 3 bases removed from V and 6 bases from J, the gap between germline ends came to 18 bases. Per germline, CDR1 LNHDA and CDR2 SQIVND (reference sequence). This CDR3 is built from 16 residues. The CDR3 region has the DNA TGTGCCAGTAGTATGCGGTCTCTAACCCCCTCCAATGAGCAGTTCTTC. It codes for CASSMRSLTPSNEQFF.

This clonotype was counted between two and nine times. The chain is built from TRBV12-3 or TRBV12-4 and TRBJ1-4; D gene ambiguous. The CDR3 is 17 amino acids. V shed 3 bases and J shed 0 bases, with 14 bases lying between them. The CDR3 bases are TGTGCCAGCAGTTTCCCGGGGTTTTGGGCAACTAATGAAAAACTGTTTTTT. Its protein product is CASSFPGFWATNEKLFF.

This clonotype was counted a few times. The rearrangement links TRBV5-1 to TRBJ2-5; D uncertain. V gave up 1 base and J gave up 7 bases, with 8 bases separating them. From germline, CDR1 is SGHRS and CDR2 YFSETQ. The CDR3 is made up of 12 amino acids. The chain's CDR3 is CASSLLVGTQYF. Here the CDR3 DNA reads TGCGCCAGCAGCTTGCTTGTCGGGACCCAGTACTTC.

This clonotype turned up a few times. This sequence joins TRBV4-3 and TRBJ1-5; D gene uncertain. CDR1 and CDR2 from the germline V gene are LGHNA and YSLEER. The CDR3 sequence is 15 residues long. Trimming removed 4 bases at V and 2 bases at J, with 12 bases between. The DNA of the CDR3 is TGCGCCAGCAGCCCATCGGCGTCTCGCAATCAGCCCCAGCATTTT. Protein sequence: CASSPSASRNQPQHF.

The V call is TRBV3-1, the J call TRBJ2-5, with 7 bases fitting TRBD2. The CDR3 is made up of 15 amino acids. J gave up 3 bases and V 1 base, and 5 bases lay outside the gene matches. CDR1 is LGHDT, CDR2 YNNKEL, per germline (reference sequence). The DNA of the CDR3 is TGTGCCAGCAGCCAAGTTGGGACTACCGAAGAGACCCAGTACTTC. This codes for CASSQVGTTEETQYF.

This clonotype was counted between two and nine times. This chain connects TRBV18 to TRBJ2-5; TRBD2 matches 7 bases. Germline assignment: CDR1 KGHSH and CDR2 LQKENI. J gave up 2 bases and V 2 bases, and 8 bases lay outside the gene matches. The CDR3 runs 16 residues. CDR3: CASSPGPSGLQETQYF. The CDR3 region has the DNA TGTGCCAGCTCACCAGGTCCTAGCGGCCTTCAAGAGACCCAGTACTTC.

This clonotype was observed a few times. The chain has TRBV24-1 and TRBJ2-1, with 7 bases aligning to TRBD2. V lost 0 bases to trimming and J lost 6 bases; unmatched junction nucleotides: 10. Germline CDR1 reads KGHDR; CDR2 reads SFDVKD. The CDR3 is 17 residues long. The CDR3 DNA reads TGTGCCACCAGTGATTTGGGCGCCGGGGGGTTAGGCAATGAGCAGTTCTTC. Amino acid sequence: CATSDLGAGGLGNEQFF.

A few counts support this clonotype. The V gene is TRBV20-1, the J gene TRBJ1-5, with D possibly matching TRBD1 (5 bases). CDR3 length: 13 residues. The V gene's germline CDR1 is DFQATT and CDR2 SNEGSKA (reference sequence). V lost 3 bases, J lost 1 base, and 7 bases lay in between. Here the CDR3 reads CSARGRSNQPQHF. The DNA for the CDR3 is TGCAGTGCTAGGGGGCGCAGCAATCAGCCCCAGCATTTT.

The chain employs TRBV27 and TRBJ1-6; TRBD1 agrees at 8 bases. Trimming took 7 bases from V and 6 from J; bases not matched to a gene: 11. Germline CDR1 is MNHEY and CDR2 is SMNVEV (reference sequence). The CDR3 runs to 16 residues. DNA of the CDR3: TGTGCCAGCACCGCTCCGACAGGGGAGTTTAATTCACCCCTCCACTTT. Translating gives CASTAPTGEFNSPLHF.

The chain joins TRBV7-9 to TRBJ1-1; 9 bases line up with TRBD1. Germline CDR1 and CDR2: SEHNR and FQNEAQ (reference sequence). The CDR3 loop spans 17 amino acids. The V and J ends lost 5 bases and 3 bases, in that order; junction bases with no gene match: 13. The CDR3 here is CASSGQGPLGLDTEAFF. CDR3 coding DNA: TGTGCCAGCAGCGGACAGGGGCCGCTTGGGTTGGACACTGAAGCTTTCTTT.

This clonotype was seen at least ten times. J is TRBJ2-7 and V is TRBV15; D not certain. CDR3 length: 13 amino acids. Germline V gene data show CDR1 as LNHNV and CDR2 as YYDKDF (reference sequence). Trimming removed 5 bases at V and 0 bases at J, with 8 bases between. The CDR3 spells CATSALSSYEQYF. The CDR3 nucleotides are TGTGCCACCAGCGCTCTATCCTCCTACGAGCAGTACTTC.